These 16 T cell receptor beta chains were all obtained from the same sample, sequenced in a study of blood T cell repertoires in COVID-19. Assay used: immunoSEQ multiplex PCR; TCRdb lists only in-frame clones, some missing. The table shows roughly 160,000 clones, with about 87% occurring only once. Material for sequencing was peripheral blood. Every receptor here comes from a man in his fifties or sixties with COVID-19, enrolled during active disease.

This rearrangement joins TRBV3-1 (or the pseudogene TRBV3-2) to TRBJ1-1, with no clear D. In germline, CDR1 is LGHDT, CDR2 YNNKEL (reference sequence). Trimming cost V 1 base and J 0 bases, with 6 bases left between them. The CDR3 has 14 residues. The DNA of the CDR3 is TGTGCCAGCAGCCAAGTGAACATGAACACTGAAGCTTTCTTT. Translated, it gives CASSQVNMNTEAFF.

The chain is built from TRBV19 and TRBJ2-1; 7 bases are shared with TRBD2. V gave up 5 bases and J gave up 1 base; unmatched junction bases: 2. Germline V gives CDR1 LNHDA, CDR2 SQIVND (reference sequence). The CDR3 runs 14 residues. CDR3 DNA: TGTGCCAGTAGTTGGGGGGGGTCCTACAATGAGCAGTTCTTC. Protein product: CASSWGGSYNEQFF.

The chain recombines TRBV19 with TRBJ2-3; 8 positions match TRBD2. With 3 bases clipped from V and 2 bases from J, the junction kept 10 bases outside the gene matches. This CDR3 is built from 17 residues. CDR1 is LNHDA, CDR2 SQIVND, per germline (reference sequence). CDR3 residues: CASSILGSGSPTDTQYF. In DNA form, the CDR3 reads TGTGCCAGTAGTATTCTGGGCAGCGGGAGCCCCACAGATACGCAGTATTTT.

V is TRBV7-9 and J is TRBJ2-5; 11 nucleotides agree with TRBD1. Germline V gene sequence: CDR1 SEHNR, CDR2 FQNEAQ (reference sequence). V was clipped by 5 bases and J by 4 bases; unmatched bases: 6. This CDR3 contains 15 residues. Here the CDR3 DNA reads TGTGCCAGCAGCCTAGGGGGACAGGGGGGAGAGACCCAGTACTTC. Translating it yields CASSLGGQGGETQYF.

CDR3 bases: TGTGCCAGCGGGACTAGCGGGAGTTTCAGCCACGAGCAGTACTTC. It is translated as CASGTSGSFSHEQYF. This chain joins TRBV18 and TRBJ2-7; the match to TRBD2 covers 14 bases. With 8 bases clipped from V and 5 bases from J, the junction kept 8 bases outside the gene matches. Germline lookup yields CDR1 KGHSH and CDR2 LQKENI. This CDR3 region has 15 residues.

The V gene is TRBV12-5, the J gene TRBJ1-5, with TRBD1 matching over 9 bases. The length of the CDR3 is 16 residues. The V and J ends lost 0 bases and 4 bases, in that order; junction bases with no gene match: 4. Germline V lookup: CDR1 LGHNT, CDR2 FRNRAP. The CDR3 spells CASGLVEGQGNQPQHF. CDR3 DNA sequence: TGTGCTAGTGGTTTGGTAGAGGGACAGGGAAATCAGCCCCAGCATTTT. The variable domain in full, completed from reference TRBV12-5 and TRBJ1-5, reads DARVTQTPRHKVTEMGQEVTMRCQPILGHNTVFWYRQTMMQGLELLAYFRNRAPLDDSGMPKDRFSAEMPDATLATLKIQPSEPRDSAVYFCASGLVEGQGNQPQHFGDGTRLSIL.

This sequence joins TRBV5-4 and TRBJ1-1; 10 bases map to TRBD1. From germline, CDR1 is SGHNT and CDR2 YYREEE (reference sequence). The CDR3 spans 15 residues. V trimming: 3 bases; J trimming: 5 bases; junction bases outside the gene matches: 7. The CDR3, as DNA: TGTGCCAGCAGCTACGGACAGGGGGTGGGAACTGAAGCTTTCTTT. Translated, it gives CASSYGQGVGTEAFF.

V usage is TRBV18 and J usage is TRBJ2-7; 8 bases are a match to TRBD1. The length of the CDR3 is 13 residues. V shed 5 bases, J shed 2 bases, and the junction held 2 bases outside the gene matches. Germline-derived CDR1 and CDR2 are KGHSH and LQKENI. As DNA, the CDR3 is TGTGCCAGCTCAAAGGGACAGGCCTACGAGCAGTACTTC. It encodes CASSKGQAYEQYF.

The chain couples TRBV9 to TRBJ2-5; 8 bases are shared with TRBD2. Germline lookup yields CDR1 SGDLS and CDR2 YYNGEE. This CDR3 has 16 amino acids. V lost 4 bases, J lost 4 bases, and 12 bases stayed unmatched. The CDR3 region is CASSPRALSGRETQYF. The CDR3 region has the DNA TGTGCCAGCAGCCCCCGGGCGTTGAGCGGGAGAGAGACCCAGTACTTC.

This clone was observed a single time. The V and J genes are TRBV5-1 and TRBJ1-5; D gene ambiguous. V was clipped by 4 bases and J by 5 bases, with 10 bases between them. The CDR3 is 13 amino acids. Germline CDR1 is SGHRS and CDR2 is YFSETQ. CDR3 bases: TGCGCCAGCAGCCCAGACGGAGATCAGCCCCAGCATTTT. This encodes CASSPDGDQPQHF.

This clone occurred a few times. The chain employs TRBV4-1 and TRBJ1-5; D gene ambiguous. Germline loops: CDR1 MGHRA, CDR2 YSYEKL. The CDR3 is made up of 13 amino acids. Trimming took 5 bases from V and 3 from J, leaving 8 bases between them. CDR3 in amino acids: CASSFTPNQPQHF. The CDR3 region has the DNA TGCGCCAGCAGCTTCACACCCAATCAGCCCCAGCATTTT.

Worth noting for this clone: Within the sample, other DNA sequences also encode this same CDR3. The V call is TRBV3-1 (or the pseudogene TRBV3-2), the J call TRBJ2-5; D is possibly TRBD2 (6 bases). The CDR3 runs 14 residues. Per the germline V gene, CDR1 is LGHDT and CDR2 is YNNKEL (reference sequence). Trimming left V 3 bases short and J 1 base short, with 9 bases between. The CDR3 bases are TGTGCCAGCAGCCAGGCGGGACCCCAAGAGACCCAGTACTTC. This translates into CASSQAGPQETQYF.

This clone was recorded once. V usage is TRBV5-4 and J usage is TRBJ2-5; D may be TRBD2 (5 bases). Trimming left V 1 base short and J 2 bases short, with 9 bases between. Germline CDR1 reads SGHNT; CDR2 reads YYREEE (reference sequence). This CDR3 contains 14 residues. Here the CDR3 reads CASSLLDSQETQYF. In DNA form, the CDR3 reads TGTGCCAGCAGCTTGTTGGACTCTCAAGAGACCCAGTACTTC.

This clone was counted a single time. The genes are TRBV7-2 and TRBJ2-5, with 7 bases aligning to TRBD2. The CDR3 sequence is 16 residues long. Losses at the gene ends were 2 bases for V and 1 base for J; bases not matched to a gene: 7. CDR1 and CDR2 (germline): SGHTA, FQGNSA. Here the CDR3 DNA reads TGTGCCAGCAGCTTAAACTCGGGGGGTTCCCAAGAGACCCAGTACTTC. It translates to CASSLNSGGSQETQYF. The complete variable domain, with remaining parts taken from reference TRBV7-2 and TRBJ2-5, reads GAGVSQSPSNKVTEKGKDVELRCDPISGHTALYWYRQSLGQGLEFLIYFQGNSAPDKSGLPSDRFSAERTGGSVSTLTIQRTQQEDSAVYLCASSLNSGGSQETQYFGPGTRLLVL.

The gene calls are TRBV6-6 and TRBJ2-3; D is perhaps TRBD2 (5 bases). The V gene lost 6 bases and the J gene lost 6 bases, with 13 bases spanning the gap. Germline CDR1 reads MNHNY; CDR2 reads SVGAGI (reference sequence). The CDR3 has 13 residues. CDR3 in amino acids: CASRTTTGDTQYF. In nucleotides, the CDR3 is TGTGCCAGCAGAACGACAACGGGGGATACGCAGTATTTT.

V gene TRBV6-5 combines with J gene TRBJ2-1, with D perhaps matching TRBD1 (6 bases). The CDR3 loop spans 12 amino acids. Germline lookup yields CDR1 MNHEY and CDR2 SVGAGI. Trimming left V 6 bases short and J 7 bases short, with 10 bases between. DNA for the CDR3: TGTGCCAGCAGCCTTCAGGGGAATGAGCAGTTCTTC. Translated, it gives CASSLQGNEQFF.